Detailed here is one TCR beta chain. Its antigen is as yet unknown. These data come from a study of T cell responses to AZD1222 COVID-19 vaccine. General observations from the study: Repertoires were sampled only after the peak T cell response.

The V gene lost 5 bases and the J gene lost 9 bases, with 20 bases spanning the gap. The CDR3 spans 14 residues. From germline, CDR1 is MDHEN and CDR2 SYDVKM. Produced via immunoSEQ multiplex PCR; TCRdb's table is partial and in-frame only. The sample records over 50,000 clones, approximately 80% being singletons. Sequencing used peripheral blood, obtained 28 days after the second AZD1222 dose. The J gene is TRBJ2-7, the V gene TRBV28; D gene unclear. This TCR was sampled from an adult who received the AZD1222 COVID-19 vaccine. The CDR3 region is CASSTYTHTLGQYF. The CDR3 DNA follows: TGTGCCAGCAGTACGTACACCCACACTCTAGGGCAGTACTTC.